A single sample gave rise to the 13 T cell receptor beta chains below, sequenced in a study of cytomegalovirus exposure and HLA in healthy donors. The PCR was carried out with 60 Vbeta primers and 13 Jbeta primers. The protocol was immunoSEQ multiplex PCR, while the TCRdb copy is restricted to in-frame clones and leaves out a portion. The profile shows 70,000 to 100,000 clones, about 80% of them singletons. The sample comprised PBMCs. The receptors were gathered from a man aged 50-59 years in good health and CMV-seropositive.

The genes are TRBV29-1 and TRBJ1-4, with D maybe TRBD1 (6 bases). The V gene lost 7 bases and the J gene lost 6 bases, with 15 bases spanning the gap. Germline V gene data show CDR1 as SQVTM and CDR2 as ANQGSEA. The CDR3 has 13 amino acids. CDR3 protein: CSANRAGYEKLFF. The CDR3 DNA sequence: TGCAGCGCCAACAGGGCAGGGTATGAAAAACTGTTTTTT.

The chain employs TRBV7-9 and TRBJ2-5, with a weak D call TRBD1 (6 bases). Germline V CDR1 and CDR2: SEHNR, FQNEAQ (reference sequence). Trimming shortened V by 4 bases and J by 5 bases, and 17 bases separated the two germline ends. The CDR3 has 15 amino acids. CDR3 DNA sequence: TGTGCCAGCAGCTCCAACAGGGCCCCCCGGGAGACCCAGTACTTC. This gives the protein CASSSNRAPRETQYF.

This clone came up a few times. The chain combines TRBV9 with TRBJ1-2, with TRBD1 identical over 7 bases. The germline V gene has CDR1 SGDLS and CDR2 YYNGEE. This CDR3 is built from 14 residues. V gave up 6 bases and J gave up 5 bases; unmatched junction bases: 10. The CDR3: CASTKGGQQYGYTF. Written as DNA, the CDR3 is TGTGCCAGCACCAAAGGGGGACAGCAGTATGGCTACACCTTC.

This chain connects TRBV5-4 to TRBJ2-7; 9 bases map to TRBD2. Trimming at V came to 4 bases and at J to 3 bases, leaving 11 bases not matched to a gene. In germline, CDR1 is SGHNT, CDR2 YYREEE (reference sequence). The CDR3 spans 16 residues. Here the CDR3 DNA reads TGTGCCAGCAGCCCGGCTCCCAGCGGGAGGATCTACGAGCAGTACTTC. It codes for CASSPAPSGRIYEQYF.

The genes are TRBV19 and TRBJ2-4; D remains unclear. Germline CDR1 is LNHDA and CDR2 is SQIVND (reference sequence). The CDR3 has 13 residues. V was shortened by 7 bases and J by 0 bases, with 7 bases between the two germline ends. The CDR3 sequence: CASNSLAKNIQYF. CDR3 sequence (DNA): TGTGCCAGTAATAGCCTAGCCAAAAACATTCAGTACTTC.

The chain employs TRBV27 and TRBJ2-5; the match to TRBD1 covers 9 bases. The CDR3 is made up of 16 amino acids. CDR1 and CDR2 (germline): MNHEY, SMNVEV (reference sequence). V dropped 3 bases and J dropped 3; count of bases not matched to a gene: 8. The CDR3 sequence is CASSFGPGQGEETQYF. The CDR3 DNA reads as TGTGCCAGCAGTTTCGGACCGGGACAGGGAGAAGAGACCCAGTACTTC.

The J gene is TRBJ1-4, the V gene TRBV29-1; TRBD1 might be the D (5 bases). Trimming pared 5 bases from V and 4 bases from J, leaving 17 bases between. Germline CDR1 is SQVTM and CDR2 is ANQGSEA. The CDR3 consists of 15 residues. This CDR3 reads CSVTKLGALNEKLFF. In DNA, the CDR3 is TGCAGCGTTACTAAGTTAGGGGCCCTTAATGAAAAACTGTTTTTT.

The chain uses TRBV9 and TRBJ2-7, with TRBD1 as a possible D gene (5 bases). Per germline, CDR1 SGDLS and CDR2 YYNGEE. Trimming took off 5 bases at V and 2 bases at J, with 11 bases between the two ends. CDR3 length equals 13 residues. The CDR3 region is CASSPTEPYEQYF. The CDR3 nucleotides are TGTGCCAGCAGTCCGACAGAACCCTACGAGCAGTACTTC.

V and J are TRBV7-9 and TRBJ2-1, with TRBD2 as a possible D gene (5 bases). Deletions cut 3 bases from V and 4 bases from J, with 13 bases between. CDR1 is SEHNR, CDR2 FQNEAQ, per germline (reference sequence). The CDR3 is made up of 15 amino acids. CDR3 loop: CASSFSAGQYNEQFF. The CDR3 DNA reads TGTGCCAGCAGCTTTTCTGCGGGCCAATACAATGAGCAGTTCTTC.

The chain has TRBV11-3 and TRBJ2-3; 7 bases map to TRBD2. After removal of 5 bases from V and 4 bases from J, the junction contained 9 bases not matched to a gene. Per the germline V gene, CDR1 is SGHNT and CDR2 is YENEEA. This CDR3 region has 15 residues. This chain's CDR3 is CASSLEGGSADTQYF. The CDR3, as DNA: TGTGCCAGCAGCCTGGAGGGAGGGTCTGCAGATACGCAGTATTTT.

The chain uses TRBV9 and TRBJ2-1, with 7 bases matching TRBD2. V lost 0 bases to trimming and J lost 1 base; unmatched junction nucleotides: 10. The CDR3 is 18 amino acids. In germline, CDR1 is SGDLS, CDR2 YYNGEE. The CDR3 here is CASSVGGGSGGSYNEQFF. CDR3 nucleotide sequence: TGTGCCAGCAGCGTAGGGGGTGGATCGGGAGGTTCCTACAATGAGCAGTTCTTC.

CDR3 in DNA: TGTGCCAGCAGAGCGGGACTAGCGGGGCTCTTACAAGAGACCCAGTACTTC. It yields the protein CASRAGLAGLLQETQYF. The chain employs TRBV5-6 and TRBJ2-5, with 13 bases aligning to TRBD2. The CDR3 runs 17 residues. Germline V CDR1 and CDR2: SGHDT, YYEEEE. The V segment lost 5 bases and the J segment 2 bases; nucleotides outside the gene matches: 9.

The CDR3 region has the DNA TGCGCCAGCAGCTTGACCTCTTCGAGCGCGTACACCGGGGAGCTGTTTTTT. Amino acid sequence: CASSLTSSSAYTGELFF. The J gene is TRBJ2-2, the V gene TRBV5-1, with D uncertain. The germline CDR1 and CDR2 sequences are SGHRS and YFSETQ. The CDR3 runs 17 residues. Trimming took off 1 base at V and 3 bases at J, with 16 bases between the two ends.